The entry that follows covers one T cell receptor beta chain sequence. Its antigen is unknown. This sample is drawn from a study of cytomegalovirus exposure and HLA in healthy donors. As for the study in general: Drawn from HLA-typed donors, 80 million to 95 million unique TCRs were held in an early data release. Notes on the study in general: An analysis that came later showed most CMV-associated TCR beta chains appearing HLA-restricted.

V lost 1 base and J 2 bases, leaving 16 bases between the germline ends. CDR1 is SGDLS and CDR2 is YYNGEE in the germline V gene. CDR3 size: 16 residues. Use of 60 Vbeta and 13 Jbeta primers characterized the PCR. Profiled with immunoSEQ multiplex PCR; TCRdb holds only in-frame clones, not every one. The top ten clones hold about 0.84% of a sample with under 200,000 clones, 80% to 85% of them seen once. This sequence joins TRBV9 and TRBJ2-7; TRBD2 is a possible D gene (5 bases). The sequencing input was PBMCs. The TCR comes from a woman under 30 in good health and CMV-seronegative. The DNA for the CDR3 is TGTGCCAGCAGCGTACGAGGGCTCGACCTCCCCTACGAGCAGTACTTC. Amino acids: CASSVRGLDLPYEQYF.